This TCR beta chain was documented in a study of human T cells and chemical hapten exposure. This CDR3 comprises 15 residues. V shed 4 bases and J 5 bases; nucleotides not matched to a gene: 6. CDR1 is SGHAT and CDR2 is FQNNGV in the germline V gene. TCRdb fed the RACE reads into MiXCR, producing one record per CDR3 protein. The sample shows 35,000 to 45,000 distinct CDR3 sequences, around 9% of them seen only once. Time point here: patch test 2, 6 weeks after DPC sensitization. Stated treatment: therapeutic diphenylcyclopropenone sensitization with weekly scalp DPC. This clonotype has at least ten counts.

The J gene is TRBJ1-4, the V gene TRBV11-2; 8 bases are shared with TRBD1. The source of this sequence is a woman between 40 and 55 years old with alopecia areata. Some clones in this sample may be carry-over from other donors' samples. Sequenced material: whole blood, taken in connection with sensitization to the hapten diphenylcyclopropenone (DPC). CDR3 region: CASSSVTGGNEKLFF. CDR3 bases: TGTGCCAGCAGCTCCGTCACAGGGGGGAATGAAAAACTGTTTTTT.